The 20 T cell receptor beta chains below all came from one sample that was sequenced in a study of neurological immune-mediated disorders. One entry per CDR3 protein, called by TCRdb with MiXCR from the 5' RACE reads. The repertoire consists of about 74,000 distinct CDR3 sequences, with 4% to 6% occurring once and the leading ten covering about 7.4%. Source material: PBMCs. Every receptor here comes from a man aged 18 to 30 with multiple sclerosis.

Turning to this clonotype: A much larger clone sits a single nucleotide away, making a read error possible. The DNA of the CDR3 is TGTGCCAGCCGACCCAAGGGAGGCGGGGAGCTGTTTTTT. Its protein product is CASRPKGGGELFF. The chain recombines TRBV27 with TRBJ2-2, with D possibly TRBD2 on 6 matching bases. Germline V gene sequence: CDR1 MNHEY, CDR2 SMNVEV (reference sequence). The CDR3 loop spans 13 amino acids. Trimming cost V 8 bases and J 7 bases, with 14 bases left between them.

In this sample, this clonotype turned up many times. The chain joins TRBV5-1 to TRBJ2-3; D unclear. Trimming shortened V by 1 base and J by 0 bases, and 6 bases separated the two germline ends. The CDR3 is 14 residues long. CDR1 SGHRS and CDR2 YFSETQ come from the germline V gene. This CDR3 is CASSLPLSTDTQYF. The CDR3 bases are TGCGCCAGCAGCTTGCCCCTTAGCACAGATACGCAGTATTTT.

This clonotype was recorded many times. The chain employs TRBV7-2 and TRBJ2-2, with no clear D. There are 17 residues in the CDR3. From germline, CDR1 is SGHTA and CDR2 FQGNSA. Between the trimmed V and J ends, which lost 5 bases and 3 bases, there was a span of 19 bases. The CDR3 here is CASSTRLGVLDTGELFF. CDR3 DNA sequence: TGTGCCAGCAGCACTCGCCTTGGGGTCCTGGACACCGGGGAGCTGTTTTTT.

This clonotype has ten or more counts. CDR3 nucleotide sequence: TGCGCCAGCAGCCGGGAGGGTCGGTCCTACGAGCAGTACTTC. Its protein product is CASSREGRSYEQYF. The genes are TRBV5-1 and TRBJ2-7; TRBD2 matches at 8 bases. The V and J ends lost 4 bases and 1 base, in that order; junction bases with no gene match: 4. The germline CDR1 and CDR2 sequences are SGHRS and YFSETQ. The CDR3 totals 14 residues. Looking up the rest from reference TRBV5-1 and TRBJ2-7 gives the full variable domain: KAGVTQTPRYLIKTRGQQVTLSCSPISGHRSVSWYQQTPGQGLQFLFEYFSETQRNKGNFPGRFSGRQFSNSRSEMNVSTLELGDSALYLCASSREGRSYEQYFGPGTRLTVT.

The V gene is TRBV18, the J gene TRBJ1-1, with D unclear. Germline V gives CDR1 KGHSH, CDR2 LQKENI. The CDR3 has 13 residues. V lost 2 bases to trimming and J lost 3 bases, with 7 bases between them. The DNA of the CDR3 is TGTGCCAGCTCACCAAGAGAGGACACTGAAGCTTTCTTT. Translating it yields CASSPREDTEAFF.

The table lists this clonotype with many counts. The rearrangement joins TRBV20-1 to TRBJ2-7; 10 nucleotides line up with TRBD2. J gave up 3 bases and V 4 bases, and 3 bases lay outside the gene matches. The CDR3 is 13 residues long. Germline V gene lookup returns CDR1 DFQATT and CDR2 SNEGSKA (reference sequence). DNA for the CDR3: TGCAGTGCTACCCTAGCGGGAGACTACGAGCAGTACTTC. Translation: CSATLAGDYEQYF.

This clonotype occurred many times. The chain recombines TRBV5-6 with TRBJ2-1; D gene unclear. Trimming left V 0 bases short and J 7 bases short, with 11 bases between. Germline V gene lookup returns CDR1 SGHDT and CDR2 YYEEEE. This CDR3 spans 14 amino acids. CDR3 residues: CASSLGTFRNEQFF. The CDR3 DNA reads TGTGCCAGCAGCTTGGGTACATTCAGGAATGAGCAGTTCTTC.

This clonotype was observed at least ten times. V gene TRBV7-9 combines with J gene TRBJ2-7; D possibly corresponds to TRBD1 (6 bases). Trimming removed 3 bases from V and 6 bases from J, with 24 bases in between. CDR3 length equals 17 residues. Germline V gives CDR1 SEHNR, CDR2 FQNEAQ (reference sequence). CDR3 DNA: TGTGCCAGCAGCTTGTGGAGGATAACAGGGTTGAGCAGCGAGCAGTACTTC. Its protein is CASSLWRITGLSSEQYF.

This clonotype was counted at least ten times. The CDR3 sequence: CASRTNTGNYGYTF. CDR3 bases: TGTGCCAGCAGAACCAATACAGGGAACTATGGCTACACCTTC. The chain has TRBV5-4 and TRBJ1-2; D is possibly TRBD1 (6 bases). The CDR3 contains 14 residues. CDR1 is SGHNT and CDR2 is YYREEE in the germline V gene (reference sequence). Trimming removed 5 bases at V and 2 bases at J, with 13 bases between.

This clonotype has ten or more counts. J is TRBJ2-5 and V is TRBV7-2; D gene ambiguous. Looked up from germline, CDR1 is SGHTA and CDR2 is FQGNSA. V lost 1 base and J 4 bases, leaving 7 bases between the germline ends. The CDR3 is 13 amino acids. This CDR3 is CASSLVMVETQYF. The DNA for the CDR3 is TGTGCCAGCAGCTTAGTAATGGTAGAGACCCAGTACTTC.

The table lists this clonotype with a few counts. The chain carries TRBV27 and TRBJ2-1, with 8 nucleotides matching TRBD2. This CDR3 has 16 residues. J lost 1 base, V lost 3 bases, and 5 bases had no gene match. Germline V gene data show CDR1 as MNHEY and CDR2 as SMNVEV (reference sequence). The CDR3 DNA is TGTGCCAGCAGTTTGTACAGCGGGAGATCCTACAATGAGCAGTTCTTC. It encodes CASSLYSGRSYNEQFF.

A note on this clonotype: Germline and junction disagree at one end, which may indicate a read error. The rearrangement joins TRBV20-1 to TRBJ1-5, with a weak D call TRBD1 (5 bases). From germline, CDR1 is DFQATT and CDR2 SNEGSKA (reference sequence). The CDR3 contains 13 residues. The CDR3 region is CSASRDGNQPQNF. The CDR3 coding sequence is TGCAGTGCCTCCCGGGACGGCAATCAGCCCCAGAATTTT.

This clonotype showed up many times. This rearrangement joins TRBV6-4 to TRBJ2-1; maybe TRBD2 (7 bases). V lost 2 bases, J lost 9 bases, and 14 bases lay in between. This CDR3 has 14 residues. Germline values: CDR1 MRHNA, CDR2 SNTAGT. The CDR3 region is CASSDLGGASEQFF. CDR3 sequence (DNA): TGTGCCAGCAGTGACCTGGGGGGGGCGTCTGAGCAGTTCTTC.

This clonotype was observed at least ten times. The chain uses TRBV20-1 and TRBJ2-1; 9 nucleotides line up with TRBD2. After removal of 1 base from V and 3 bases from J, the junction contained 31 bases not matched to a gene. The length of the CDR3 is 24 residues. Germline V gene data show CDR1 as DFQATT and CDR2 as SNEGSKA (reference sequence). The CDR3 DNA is TGCAGTGCTAGAGTTTCCTCCGCGGGACTAGCTGAAATCGAAGCGGGGGTGGGCTACAATGAGCAGTTCTTC. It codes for CSARVSSAGLAEIEAGVGYNEQFF.

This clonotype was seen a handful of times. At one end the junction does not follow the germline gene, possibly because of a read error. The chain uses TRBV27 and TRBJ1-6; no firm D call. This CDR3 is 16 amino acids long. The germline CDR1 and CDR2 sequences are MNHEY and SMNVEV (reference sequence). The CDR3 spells CASKQNGLSYNSPLNF. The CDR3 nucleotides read TGTGCCAGCAAGCAAAACGGCCTCTCCTATAATTCACCCCTCAACTTT.

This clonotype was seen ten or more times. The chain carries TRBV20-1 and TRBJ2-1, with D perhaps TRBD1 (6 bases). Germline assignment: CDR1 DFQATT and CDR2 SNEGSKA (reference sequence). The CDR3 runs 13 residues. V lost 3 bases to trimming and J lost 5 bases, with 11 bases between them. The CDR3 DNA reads TGCAGTGCTAGTGGACAGCTCAACAATGAGCAGTTCTTC. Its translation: CSASGQLNNEQFF.

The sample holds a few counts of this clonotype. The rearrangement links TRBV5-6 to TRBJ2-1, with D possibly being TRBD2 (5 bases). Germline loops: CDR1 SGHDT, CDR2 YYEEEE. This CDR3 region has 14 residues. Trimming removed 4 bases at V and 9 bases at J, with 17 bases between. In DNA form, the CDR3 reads TGTGCCAGCAGCACTCGGGAAAGGGTGAGTGAGCAGTTCTTC. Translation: CASSTRERVSEQFF.

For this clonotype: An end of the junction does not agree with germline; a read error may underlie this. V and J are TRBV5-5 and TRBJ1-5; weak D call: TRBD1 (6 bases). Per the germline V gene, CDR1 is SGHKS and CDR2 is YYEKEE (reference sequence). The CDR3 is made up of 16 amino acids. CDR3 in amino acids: CASSARDLGGNQPQNF. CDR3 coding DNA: TGTGCCAGCAGCGCCCGGGACCTTGGGGGCAATCAGCCCCAGAATTTT.

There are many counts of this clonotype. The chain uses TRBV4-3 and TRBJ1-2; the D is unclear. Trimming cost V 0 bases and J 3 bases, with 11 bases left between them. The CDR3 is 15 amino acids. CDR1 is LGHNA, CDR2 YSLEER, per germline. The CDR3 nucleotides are TGCGCCAGCAGCCAAGATCGGCTCGGCTACTATGGCTACACCTTC. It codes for CASSQDRLGYYGYTF.

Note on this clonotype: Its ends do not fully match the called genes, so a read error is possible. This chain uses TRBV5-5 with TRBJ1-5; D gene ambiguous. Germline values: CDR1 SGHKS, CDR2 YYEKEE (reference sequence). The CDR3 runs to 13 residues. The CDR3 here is CASSLERDQPQNF. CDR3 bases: TGTGCCAGCAGCTTGGAGAGGGATCAGCCCCAGAATTTT.